This entry describes one T cell receptor (beta chain). Some clones are missing from TCRdb's copy, which holds only in-frame ones; the method was immunoSEQ multiplex PCR. The sample carries around 29,000 clones, approximately 90% recorded once. This sample was taken from a study of lymphopenia after photon versus proton radiotherapy. V was pared by 3 bases and J by 5 bases, with 14 bases between. Germline assignment: CDR1 MNHEY and CDR2 SMNVEV (reference sequence). CDR3 length equals 15 residues. This clonotype originated in a woman aged 60 to 75 with cholangiocarcinoma. Some clones in this sample may be carry-over from other donors' samples. The chain recombines TRBV27 with TRBJ1-5; D is perhaps TRBD1 (6 bases). The sample was peripheral blood, taken from a patient treated with proton-based radiotherapy. CDR3 amino acids: CASSLRRGGDQPQHF. The DNA for the CDR3 is TGTGCCAGCAGTTTGAGAAGAGGGGGTGATCAGCCCCAGCATTTT.